This TCR beta chain was sequenced for a study of CD8+CD57+ T cells in acquired aplastic anemia. Study-level information: DNA recovered from sorted CD4+ and CD8+ cells had a mean of approximately 3 ug.

The CDR3 sequence is 18 residues long. Per the germline V gene, CDR1 is MNHNY and CDR2 is SVGAGI (reference sequence). TCR beta VDJ and CDR3 were profiled, and genomic DNA was the template. TCRdb used MiXCR to reprocess the reads, holding one entry per CDR3 protein. The repertoire includes about 180,000 distinct CDR3 sequences, roughly three fifths of them detected once, and 42% sits in the top ten. Sequencing involved patients with CD8+CD57+ cell expansion previously shown by flow cytometry. This clonotype was seen a single time. The target antigen is unknown. A much larger clone differs by one base, so this may be a read error. General observations from the study: Patients and controls turned out to have twenty-nine CD8+ CDR3 sequences in common.

The specimen was sorted CD4+, CD8+, or CD8+CD57+ T cells (not recorded which) from PBMCs. The chain couples TRBV6-6 to TRBJ2-1; 9 bases are a match to TRBD2. This clonotype was obtained from a human donor with aplastic anemia. CDR3 region: CASSYRPRGAGGHNEQSF. Here the CDR3 DNA reads TGTGCCAGCAGTTACCGGCCCCGTGGAGCGGGGGGTCATAATGAGCAGTCCTTC.